This T cell receptor (beta chain) emerged from a study of lymphopenia after photon versus proton radiotherapy. Study-level results: Authors raise, but do not show, better survival with proton therapy. Post-nadir TCR diversity decline inversely tracked overall survival among those who died. Proton therapy kept repertoires fairly stable, unlike photons, which gained effector/memory cells. After lymphocyte nadir, photon-treated repertoires showed oligoclonal expansion, especially CD8+ Temra.

Germline CDR1 is SGDLS and CDR2 is YYNGEE. V was cut by 4 bases and J by 7 bases, with 19 bases left in between. The CDR3 contains 15 residues. Libraries were prepared by immunoSEQ multiplex PCR; TCRdb keeps only in-frame clonotypes and omits some of them. The sample comprises roughly 58,000 clones, around 87% of which are singletons, and around 13% rests with the top ten. As regards this clone: Its antigen remains unknown.

The sequence came from a man of 80 years or more with esophageal cancer. The rearrangement uses TRBV9 and TRBJ2-3; tentatively, D is TRBD2 (7 bases). The sample in question was peripheral blood, obtained from a patient treated with proton-based radiotherapy. CDR3 nucleotides: TGTGCCAGCAGCCCTATCTCGGGGGGCGTAAATACGCAGTATTTT. Amino acid sequence: CASSPISGGVNTQYF.